The clone carrying this T cell receptor (beta chain) was seen ten or more times. The CDR3 totals 13 residues. Looked up from germline, CDR1 is MNHEY and CDR2 is SVGAGI. The ends were cut back, 0 bases at V and 8 bases at J, with 7 bases in the middle. This record belongs to a study of T cells in Graves' hyperthyroidism and ophthalmopathy. Amplification yielded TCR beta CDR3 regions, with RNA transcripts as the source. The primer set for the first-round RT-PCR of the TCR CDR3 was HTBI. TCRdb redid the calling of the multiplex PCR reads with MiXCR, one entry per CDR3 protein. Counted here are 550,000 to 800,000 distinct CDR3 sequences, roughly 15% occurring once; the ten biggest clones make up over 7.5%.

Sequenced input: blood. The rearrangement joins TRBV6-5 to TRBJ2-2, with unresolved D. This TCR was recovered from a man between 18 and 29 years old with Graves' hyperthyroidism. CDR3 protein: CASSYSGFGELFF. For the CDR3, the DNA is TGTGCCAGCAGTTACTCGGGGTTTGGGGAGCTGTTTTTT.